A single sample gave rise to the 11 T cell receptor beta chains below, sequenced in a study of shared clonotypes between healthy human individuals. Sequenced by immunoSEQ multiplex PCR; TCRdb stores in-frame clones only, minus some. The table lists just over 2,000,000 clones, 85% to 95% of them singletons. Selected positively for CCR7 and CD45RO-negative, naive CD8 cells excluded terminally differentiated effector memory CD45RA+ cells. Input material: naive CD8+ T cells sorted from blood. These receptors were collected from a man between 18 and 35 years old in good health.

The chain employs TRBV7-6 and TRBJ2-1; D is possibly TRBD1 or TRBD2 (5 bases each). Germline CDR1 is SGHVS and CDR2 is FNYEAQ. This CDR3 comprises 14 residues. V lost 2 bases and J lost 7, with 12 bases in between. The chain's CDR3 is CASSLKGTGNEQFF. In DNA, the CDR3 is TGTGCCAGCAGCTTAAAGGGGACGGGAAATGAGCAGTTCTTC.

The chain has TRBV6-5 and TRBJ1-5; D gene ambiguous. V was pared by 4 bases and J by 3 bases, with 7 bases between. This CDR3 is 13 amino acids long. Germline-derived CDR1 and CDR2 are MNHEY and SVGAGI. CDR3 nucleotides: TGTGCCAGCAGTTGGGAACCCAATCAGCCCCAGCATTTT. As protein: CASSWEPNQPQHF.

This clone appeared a single time. The CDR3 loop reads CASSLTIQGLEQYF. CDR3 coding DNA: TGTGCCAGCAGCCTTACGATTCAGGGGCTCGAGCAGTACTTC. The chain recombines TRBV13 with TRBJ2-7; possible D gene TRBD1, 6 bases. V lost 5 bases, J lost 6 bases, and 17 bases lay in between. This CDR3 has 14 amino acids. CDR1 is PRHDT, CDR2 FYEKMQ, per germline (reference sequence).

The rearrangement joins TRBV13 to TRBJ2-6, with TRBD2 matching over 12 bases. From germline, CDR1 is PRHDT and CDR2 FYEKMQ (reference sequence). The CDR3 sequence is 19 residues long. With 4 bases clipped from V and 3 bases from J, the junction kept 10 bases outside the gene matches. The CDR3 nucleotides are TGTGCCAGCAGCTCAGAATCTAGCGGGGGGGCCTTTGGGGCCAACGTCCTGACTTTC. Its protein is CASSSESSGGAFGANVLTF.

This clone occurred once. The rearrangement links TRBV6-5 to TRBJ2-5, with D perhaps TRBD2 (6 bases). Germline CDR1 MNHEY, CDR2 SVGAGI. The CDR3 runs 15 residues. Trimming took off 6 bases at V and 4 bases at J, with 18 bases between the two ends. CDR3 protein: CASSQYLSGGETQYF. The DNA of the CDR3 is TGTGCCAGCAGCCAATACCTTAGCGGAGGAGAGACCCAGTACTTC.

CDR3 DNA sequence: TGCGCCAGCATCGCCGCCGGGCCGGGCGCGTATAGCAATCAGCCCCAGCATTTT. This gives the protein CASIAAGPGAYSNQPQHF. The chain uses TRBV5-1 and TRBJ1-5; unclear D gene. The CDR3 consists of 18 residues. Trimming shortened V by 6 bases and J by 0 bases, and 22 bases separated the two germline ends. Per the germline V gene, CDR1 is SGHRS and CDR2 is YFSETQ.

V gene TRBV6-1 combines with J gene TRBJ1-2, with D possibly matching TRBD1 (5 bases). The germline gives CDR1 MNHNS, CDR2 SASEGT. The CDR3 spans 15 residues. Trimming shortened V by 1 base and J by 1 base, and 10 bases separated the two germline ends. The CDR3 loop reads CASSEGQGVNYGYTF. Here the CDR3 DNA reads TGTGCCAGCAGTGAAGGGCAGGGAGTTAACTATGGCTACACCTTC.

Turning to this clone: Other DNA sequences in the sample encode the same CDR3. The V call is TRBV19, the J call TRBJ2-7; unclear D gene. This CDR3 region has 13 residues. Trimming removed 3 bases at V and 1 base at J, with 7 bases between. Germline V gives CDR1 LNHDA, CDR2 SQIVND (reference sequence). The CDR3 region is CASSMLGSYEQYF. CDR3 DNA sequence: TGTGCCAGTAGTATGCTGGGATCCTACGAGCAGTACTTC.

V usage is TRBV28 and J usage is TRBJ1-4, with D possibly matching TRBD1 (6 bases). Trimming cost V 5 bases and J 16 bases, with 11 bases left between them. CDR3 length equals 10 residues. Germline values: CDR1 MDHEN, CDR2 SYDVKM. CDR3 coding DNA: TGTGCCAGCAGTCCCGGGACAAAGTTTTTT. Translation: CASSPGTKFF.

The chain employs TRBV2 and TRBJ2-5; TRBD2 matches at 12 bases. The CDR3 contains 16 residues. CDR1 is SNHLY, CDR2 FYNNEI, per germline. With V trimmed by 5 bases and J by 5 bases, 9 bases remained unmatched. The CDR3 loop is CASSSGLTSGGETQYF. DNA of the CDR3: TGTGCCAGCAGTTCTGGGCTGACTAGCGGGGGTGAGACCCAGTACTTC.

The CDR3 spells CASPQGPRNNQPQHF. CDR3 DNA: TGCGCCAGCCCGCAGGGGCCGAGAAACAATCAGCCCCAGCATTTT. This chain uses TRBV5-1 with TRBJ1-5; possible D gene TRBD1, 6 bases. This CDR3 region has 15 residues. V was cut by 7 bases and J by 3 bases, with 17 bases left in between. The germline CDR1 and CDR2 sequences are SGHRS and YFSETQ.